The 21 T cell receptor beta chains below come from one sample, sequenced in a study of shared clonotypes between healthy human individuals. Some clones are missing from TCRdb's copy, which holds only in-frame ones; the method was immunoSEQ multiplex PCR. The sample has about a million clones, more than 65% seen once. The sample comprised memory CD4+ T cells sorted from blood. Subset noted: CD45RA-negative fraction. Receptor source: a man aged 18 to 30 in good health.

CDR3 coding DNA: TGTGCCAGCAGCTTAGATATCACTAGCGGGAGGGATGGCACCGGGGAGCTGTTTTTT. It yields the protein CASSLDITSGRDGTGELFF. The genes are TRBV7-2 and TRBJ2-2; 13 positions agree with TRBD2. Unmatched junction bases numbered 9, after V lost 1 base and J lost 4 bases. This CDR3 is built from 19 residues. Per germline, CDR1 SGHTA and CDR2 FQGNSA.

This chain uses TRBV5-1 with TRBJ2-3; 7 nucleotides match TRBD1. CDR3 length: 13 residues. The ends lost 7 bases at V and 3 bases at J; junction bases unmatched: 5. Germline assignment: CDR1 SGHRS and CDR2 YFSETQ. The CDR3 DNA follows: TGCGCCAGCGGGGACAGTAGGACAGATACGCAGTATTTT. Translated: CASGDSRTDTQYF.

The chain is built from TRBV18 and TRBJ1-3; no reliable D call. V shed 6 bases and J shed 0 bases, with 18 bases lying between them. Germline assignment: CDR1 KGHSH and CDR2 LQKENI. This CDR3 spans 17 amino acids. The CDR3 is CASSVGRPSNSGNTIYF. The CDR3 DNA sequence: TGTGCCAGCTCCGTAGGGCGCCCTTCCAACTCTGGAAACACCATATATTTT.

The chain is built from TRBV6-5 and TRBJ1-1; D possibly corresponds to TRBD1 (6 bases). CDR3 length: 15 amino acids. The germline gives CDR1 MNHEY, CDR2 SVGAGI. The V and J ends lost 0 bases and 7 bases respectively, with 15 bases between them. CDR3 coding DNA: TGTGCCAGCAGTTACTCGAGGAGGGGGAAGGGTGAAGCTTTCTTT. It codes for CASSYSRRGKGEAFF.

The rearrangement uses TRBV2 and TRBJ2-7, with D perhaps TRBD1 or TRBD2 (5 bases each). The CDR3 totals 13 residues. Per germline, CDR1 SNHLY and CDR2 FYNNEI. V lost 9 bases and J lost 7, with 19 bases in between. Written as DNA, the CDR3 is TGTGCCAGTGACGGGACGGGGATGGGGGAGCAGTACTTC. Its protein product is CASDGTGMGEQYF.

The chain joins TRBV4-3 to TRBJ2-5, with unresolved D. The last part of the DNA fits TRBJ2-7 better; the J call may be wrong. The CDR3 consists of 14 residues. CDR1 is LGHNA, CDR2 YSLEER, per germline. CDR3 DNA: TGCGCCAGCAGCCAACAAACCGGACCTTACGAGCAGTACTTC. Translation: CASSQQTGPYEQYF.

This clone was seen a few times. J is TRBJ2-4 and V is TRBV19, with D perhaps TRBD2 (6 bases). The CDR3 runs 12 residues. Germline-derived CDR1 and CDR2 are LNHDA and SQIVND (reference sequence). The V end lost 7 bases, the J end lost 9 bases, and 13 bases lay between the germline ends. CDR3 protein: CASNPGGPIQYF. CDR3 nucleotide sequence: TGTGCCAGTAACCCCGGGGGTCCCATTCAGTACTTC.

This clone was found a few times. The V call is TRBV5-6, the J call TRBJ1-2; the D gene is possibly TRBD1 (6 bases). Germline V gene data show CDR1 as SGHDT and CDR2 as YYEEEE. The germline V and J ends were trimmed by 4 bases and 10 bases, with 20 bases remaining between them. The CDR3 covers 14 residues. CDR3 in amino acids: CASSAPTGTGYYTF. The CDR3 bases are TGTGCCAGCAGCGCGCCGACAGGTACAGGTTACTACACCTTC. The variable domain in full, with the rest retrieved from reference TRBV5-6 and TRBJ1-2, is DAGVTQSPTHLIKTRGQQVTLRCSPKSGHDTVSWYQQALGQGPQFIFQYYEEEERQRGNFPDRFSGHQFPNYSSELNVNALLLGDSALYLCASSAPTGTGYYTFGSGTRLTVV.

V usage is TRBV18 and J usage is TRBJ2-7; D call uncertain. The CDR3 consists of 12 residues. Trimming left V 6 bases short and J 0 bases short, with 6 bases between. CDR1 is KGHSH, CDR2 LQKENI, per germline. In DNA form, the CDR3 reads TGTGCCAGCTCCCCAGCCTCCTACGAGCAGTACTTC. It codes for CASSPASYEQYF. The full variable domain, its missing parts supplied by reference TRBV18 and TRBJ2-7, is NAGVMQNPRHLVRRRGQEARLRCSPMKGHSHVYWYRQLPEEGLKFMVYLQKENIIDESGMPKERFSAEFPKEGPSILRIQQVVRGDSAAYFCASSPASYEQYFGPGTRLTVT.

The CDR3, as DNA: TGCGCCAGCAGCTTGCTACAGGGGAGCACAGATACGCAGTATTTT. This translates into CASSLLQGSTDTQYF. The chain recombines TRBV5-1 with TRBJ2-3; TRBD1 aligns across 7 bases. The CDR3 consists of 15 residues. The germline gives CDR1 SGHRS, CDR2 YFSETQ. V trimming: 1 base; J trimming: 0 bases; junction bases outside the gene matches: 2. Using reference TRBV5-1 and TRBJ2-3 for the parts outside the CDR3, the full variable domain is KAGVTQTPRYLIKTRGQQVTLSCSPISGHRSVSWYQQTPGQGLQFLFEYFSETQRNKGNFPGRFSGRQFSNSRSEMNVSTLELGDSALYLCASSLLQGSTDTQYFGPGTRLTVL.

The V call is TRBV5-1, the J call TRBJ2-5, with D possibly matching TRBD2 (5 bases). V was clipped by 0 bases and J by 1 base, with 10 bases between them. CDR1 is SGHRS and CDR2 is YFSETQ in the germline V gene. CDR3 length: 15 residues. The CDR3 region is CASSLDPAVQETQYF. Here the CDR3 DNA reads TGCGCCAGCAGCTTGGACCCAGCGGTCCAAGAGACCCAGTACTTC.

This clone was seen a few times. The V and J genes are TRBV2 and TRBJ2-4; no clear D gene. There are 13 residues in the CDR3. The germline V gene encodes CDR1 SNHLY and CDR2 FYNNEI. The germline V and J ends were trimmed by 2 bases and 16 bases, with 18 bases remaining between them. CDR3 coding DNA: TGTGCCAGCAGTGAATCGGGCAGTACTTTTGGTTACTTC. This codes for CASSESGSTFGYF.

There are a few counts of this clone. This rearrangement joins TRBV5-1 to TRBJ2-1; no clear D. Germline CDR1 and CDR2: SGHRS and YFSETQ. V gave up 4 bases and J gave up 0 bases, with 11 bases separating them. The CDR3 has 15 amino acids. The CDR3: CASSPQYGSYNEQFF. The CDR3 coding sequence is TGCGCCAGCAGCCCCCAGTATGGCTCCTACAATGAGCAGTTCTTC.

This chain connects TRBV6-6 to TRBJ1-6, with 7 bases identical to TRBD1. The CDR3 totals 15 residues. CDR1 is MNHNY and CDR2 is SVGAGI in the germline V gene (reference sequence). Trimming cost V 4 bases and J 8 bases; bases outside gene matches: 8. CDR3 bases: TGTGCCAGCAGTTCCCCCGGGACAGCGTATTCACCCCTCCACTTT. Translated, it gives CASSSPGTAYSPLHF.

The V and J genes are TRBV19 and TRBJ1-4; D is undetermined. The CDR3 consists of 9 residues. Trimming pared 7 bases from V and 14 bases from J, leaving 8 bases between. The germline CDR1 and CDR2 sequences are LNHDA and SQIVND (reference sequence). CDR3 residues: CASIPSLFF. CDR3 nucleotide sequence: TGTGCCAGTATCCCATCCCTGTTTTTT.

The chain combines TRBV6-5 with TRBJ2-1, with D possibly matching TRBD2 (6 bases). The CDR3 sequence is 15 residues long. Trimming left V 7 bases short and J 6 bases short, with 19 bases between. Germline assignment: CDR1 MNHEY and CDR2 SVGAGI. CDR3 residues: CASTLASTGGNEQFF. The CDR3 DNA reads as TGTGCCAGCACCTTAGCGTCCACCGGGGGCAATGAGCAGTTCTTC.

DNA of the CDR3: TGTGCCAGCAGTGCAGGACTAGTGGGAGAGCAGTACTTC. Its translation is CASSAGLVGEQYF. The chain carries TRBV25-1 and TRBJ2-7; 7 bases align to TRBD2. CDR3 length equals 13 residues. Trimming took 4 bases from V and 7 from J; bases not matched to a gene: 7. Per germline, CDR1 MGHDK and CDR2 SYGVNS.

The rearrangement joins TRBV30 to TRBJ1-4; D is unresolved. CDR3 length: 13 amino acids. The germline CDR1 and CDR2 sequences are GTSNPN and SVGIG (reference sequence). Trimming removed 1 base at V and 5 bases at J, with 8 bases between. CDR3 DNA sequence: TGTGCCTGGAGTGCCGATTTAAATGAAAAACTGTTTTTT. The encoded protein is CAWSADLNEKLFF.

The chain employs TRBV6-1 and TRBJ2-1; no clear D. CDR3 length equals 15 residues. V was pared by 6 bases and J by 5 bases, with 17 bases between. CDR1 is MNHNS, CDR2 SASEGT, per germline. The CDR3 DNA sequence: TGTGCCAGCAGGACTGAGGTCTGGGCGAACAATGAGCAGTTCTTC. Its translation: CASRTEVWANNEQFF.

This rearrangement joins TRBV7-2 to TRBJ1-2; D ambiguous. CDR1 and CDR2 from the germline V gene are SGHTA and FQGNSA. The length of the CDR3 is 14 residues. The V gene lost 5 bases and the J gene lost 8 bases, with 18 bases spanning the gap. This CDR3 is CASSPYTPIVGYTF. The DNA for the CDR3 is TGTGCCAGCAGCCCGTATACCCCTATTGTGGGCTACACCTTC.

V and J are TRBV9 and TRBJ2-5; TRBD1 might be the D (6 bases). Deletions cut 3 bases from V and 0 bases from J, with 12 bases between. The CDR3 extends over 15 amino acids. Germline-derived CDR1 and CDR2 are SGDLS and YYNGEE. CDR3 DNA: TGTGCCAGCAGCGCCGAAGGACAGTACCAAGAGACCCAGTACTTC. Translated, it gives CASSAEGQYQETQYF.